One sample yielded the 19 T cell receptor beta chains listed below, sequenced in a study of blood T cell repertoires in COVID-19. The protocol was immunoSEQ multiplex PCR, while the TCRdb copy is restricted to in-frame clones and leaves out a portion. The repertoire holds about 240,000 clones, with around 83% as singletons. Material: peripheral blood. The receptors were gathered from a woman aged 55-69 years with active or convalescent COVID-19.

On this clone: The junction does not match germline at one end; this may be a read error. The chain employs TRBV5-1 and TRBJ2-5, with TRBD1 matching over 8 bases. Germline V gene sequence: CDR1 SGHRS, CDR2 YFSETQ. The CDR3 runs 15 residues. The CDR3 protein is CASTLAGGYQETQYF. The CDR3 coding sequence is TGCGCCAGCACGTTGGCAGGGGGCTACCAGGAGACCCAGTACTTC.

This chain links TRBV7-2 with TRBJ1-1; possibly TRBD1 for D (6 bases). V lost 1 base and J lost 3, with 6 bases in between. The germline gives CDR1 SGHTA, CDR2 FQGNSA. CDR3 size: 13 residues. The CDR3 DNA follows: TGTGCCAGCAGCTTAGACAGGGACACTGAAGCTTTCTTT. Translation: CASSLDRDTEAFF.

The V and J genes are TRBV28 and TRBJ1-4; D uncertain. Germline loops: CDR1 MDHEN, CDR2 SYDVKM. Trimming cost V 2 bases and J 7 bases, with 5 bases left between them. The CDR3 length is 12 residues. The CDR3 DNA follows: TGTGCCAGCAGTTTAGGAGTTGAAAAACTGTTTTTT. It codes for CASSLGVEKLFF.

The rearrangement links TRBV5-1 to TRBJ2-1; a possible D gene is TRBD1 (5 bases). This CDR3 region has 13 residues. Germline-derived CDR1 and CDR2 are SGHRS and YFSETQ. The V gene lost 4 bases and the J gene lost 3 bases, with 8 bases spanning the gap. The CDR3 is CASSVQGYNEQFF. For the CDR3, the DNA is TGCGCCAGCAGCGTCCAGGGCTACAATGAGCAGTTCTTC.

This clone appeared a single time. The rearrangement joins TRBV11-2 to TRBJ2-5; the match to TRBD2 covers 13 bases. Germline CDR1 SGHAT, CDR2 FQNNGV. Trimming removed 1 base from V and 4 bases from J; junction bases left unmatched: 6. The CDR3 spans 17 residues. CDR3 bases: TGTGCCAGCAGCTTAGTACTAGCGGGGGGGCCAAGAGAGACCCAGTACTTC. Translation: CASSLVLAGGPRETQYF.

CDR3 sequence: CASSHDSSPAGANVLTF. The CDR3 DNA sequence: TGTGCCAGCAGTCACGACAGCTCCCCGGCTGGGGCCAACGTCCTGACTTTC. The V gene is TRBV27, the J gene TRBJ2-6; possible D gene TRBD1, 5 bases. This CDR3 contains 17 residues. The germline V and J ends were trimmed by 5 bases and 2 bases, with 16 bases remaining between them. Germline CDR1 MNHEY, CDR2 SMNVEV (reference sequence).

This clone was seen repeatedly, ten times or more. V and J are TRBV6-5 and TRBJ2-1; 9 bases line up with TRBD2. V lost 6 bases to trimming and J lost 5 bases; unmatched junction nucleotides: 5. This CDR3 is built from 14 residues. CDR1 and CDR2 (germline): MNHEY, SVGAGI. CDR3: CASSLAGYNNEQFF. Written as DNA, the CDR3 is TGTGCCAGCAGCCTAGCGGGGTACAACAATGAGCAGTTCTTC.

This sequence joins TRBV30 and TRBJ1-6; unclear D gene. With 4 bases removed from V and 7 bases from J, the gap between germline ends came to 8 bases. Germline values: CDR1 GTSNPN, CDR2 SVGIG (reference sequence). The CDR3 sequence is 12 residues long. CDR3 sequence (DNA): TGTGCCTGGACCGTGCGAAATTCACCCCTCCACTTT. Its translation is CAWTVRNSPLHF.

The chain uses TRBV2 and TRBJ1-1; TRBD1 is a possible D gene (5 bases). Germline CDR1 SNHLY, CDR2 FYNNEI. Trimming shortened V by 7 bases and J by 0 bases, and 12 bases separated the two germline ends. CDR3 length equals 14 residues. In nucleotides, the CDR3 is TGTGCCAGCAACCTAGGGGTCTTGAACACTGAAGCTTTCTTT. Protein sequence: CASNLGVLNTEAFF. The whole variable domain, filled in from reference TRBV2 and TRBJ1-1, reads EPEVTQTPSHQVTQMGQEVILRCVPISNHLYFYWYRQILGQKVEFLVSFYNNEISEKSEIFDDQFSVERPDGSNFTLKIRSTKLEDSAMYFCASNLGVLNTEAFFGQGTRLTVV.

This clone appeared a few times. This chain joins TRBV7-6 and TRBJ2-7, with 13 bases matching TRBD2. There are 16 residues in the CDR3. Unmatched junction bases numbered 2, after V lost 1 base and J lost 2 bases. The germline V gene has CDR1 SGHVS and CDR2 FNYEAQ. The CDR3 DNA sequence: TGTGCCAGCAGCTTAGGTGGGACTAGCGGGACCTACGAGCAGTACTTC. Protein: CASSLGGTSGTYEQYF.

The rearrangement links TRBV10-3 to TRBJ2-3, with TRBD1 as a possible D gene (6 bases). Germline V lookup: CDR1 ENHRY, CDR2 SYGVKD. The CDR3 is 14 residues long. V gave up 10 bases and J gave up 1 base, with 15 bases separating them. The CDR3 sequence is CATTRGSGTDTQYF. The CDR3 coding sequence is TGTGCCACTACCAGGGGTTCGGGCACAGATACGCAGTATTTT.

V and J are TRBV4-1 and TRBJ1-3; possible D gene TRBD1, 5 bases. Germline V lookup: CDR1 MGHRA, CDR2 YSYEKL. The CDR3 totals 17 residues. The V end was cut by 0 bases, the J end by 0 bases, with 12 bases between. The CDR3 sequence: CASSQDRQGTSGNTIYF. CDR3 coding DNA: TGCGCCAGCAGCCAAGATCGCCAGGGAACCTCTGGAAACACCATATATTTT.

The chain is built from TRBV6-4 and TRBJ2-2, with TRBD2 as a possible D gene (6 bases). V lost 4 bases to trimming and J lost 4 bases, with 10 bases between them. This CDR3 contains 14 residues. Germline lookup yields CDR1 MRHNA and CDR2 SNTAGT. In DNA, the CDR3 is TGTGCCAGCAGTGTTCGGGGGAGCACCGGGGAGCTGTTTTTT. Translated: CASSVRGSTGELFF.

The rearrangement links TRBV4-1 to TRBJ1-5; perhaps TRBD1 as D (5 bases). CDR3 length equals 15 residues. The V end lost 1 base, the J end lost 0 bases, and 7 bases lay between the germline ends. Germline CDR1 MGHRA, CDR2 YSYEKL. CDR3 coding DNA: TGCGCCAGCAGCCAAGTGGGGGGTAGCAATCAGCCCCAGCATTTT. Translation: CASSQVGGSNQPQHF.

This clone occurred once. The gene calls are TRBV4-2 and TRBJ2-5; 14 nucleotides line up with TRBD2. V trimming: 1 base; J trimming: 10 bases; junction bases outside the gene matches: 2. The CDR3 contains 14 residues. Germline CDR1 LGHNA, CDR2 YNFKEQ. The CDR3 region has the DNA TGTGCCAGCAGCCAAGGGACTAGCGGGGGGAACCAGTACTTC. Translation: CASSQGTSGGNQYF.

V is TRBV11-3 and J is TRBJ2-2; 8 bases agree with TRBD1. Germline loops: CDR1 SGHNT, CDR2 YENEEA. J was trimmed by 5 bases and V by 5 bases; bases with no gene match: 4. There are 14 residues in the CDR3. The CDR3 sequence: CASSTRQGTGELFF. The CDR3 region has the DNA TGTGCCAGCAGCACGCGACAGGGGACCGGGGAGCTGTTTTTT.

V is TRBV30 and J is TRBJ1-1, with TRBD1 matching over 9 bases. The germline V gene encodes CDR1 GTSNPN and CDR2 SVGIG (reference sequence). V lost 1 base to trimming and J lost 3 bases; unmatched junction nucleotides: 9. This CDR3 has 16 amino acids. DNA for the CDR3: TGTGCCTGGAGTGCCGGGACAGGGCTAGCGGACACTGAAGCTTTCTTT. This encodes CAWSAGTGLADTEAFF.

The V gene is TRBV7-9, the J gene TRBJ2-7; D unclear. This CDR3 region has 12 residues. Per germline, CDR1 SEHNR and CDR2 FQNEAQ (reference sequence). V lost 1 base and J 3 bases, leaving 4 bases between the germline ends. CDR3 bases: TGTGCCAGCAGCTTAGTCAACTACGAGCAGTACTTC. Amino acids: CASSLVNYEQYF.

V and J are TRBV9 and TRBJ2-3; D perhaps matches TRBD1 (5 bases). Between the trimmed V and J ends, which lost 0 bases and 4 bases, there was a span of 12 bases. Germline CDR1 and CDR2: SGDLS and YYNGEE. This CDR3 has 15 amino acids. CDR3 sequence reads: CASSVGDRRADTQYF. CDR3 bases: TGTGCCAGCAGCGTAGGAGACAGAAGGGCAGATACGCAGTATTTT. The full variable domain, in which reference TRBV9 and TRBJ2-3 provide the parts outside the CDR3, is DSGVTQTPKHLITATGQRVTLRCSPRSGDLSVYWYQQSLDQGLQFLIQYYNGEERAKGNILERFSAQQFPDLHSELNLSSLELGDSALYFCASSVGDRRADTQYFGPGTRLTVL.